This is a list of T cell receptor beta chains from one sample in a study of identical twins. TCRdb reprocessed the 5' RACE reads with MiXCR, giving one entry per CDR3 protein. This table holds roughly 750,000 distinct CDR3 sequences, about 20% found once. Another study also made use of these data, one on T cells expressing NK-cell markers.

The material sequenced was PBMCs. The receptors originated from a young woman in good health. The CDR3 runs from the conserved cysteine through the conserved F or W. A D gene is named only where the DNA matches it firmly. Rows give clone size only sometimes, using once, few, many, or a class for an expanded clone.

TRBJ2-3 | TRBD1 | . | TRBV9 | CASSVEGTGANTDTQYF | TGTGCCAGCAGCGTAGAAGGGACAGGGGCCAACACAGATACGCAGTATTTT
TRBJ2-1 | . | few | TRBV9 | CASSVGGLNNEQFF | TGTGCCAGCAGCGTAGGGGGACTCAACAATGAGCAGTTCTTC
TRBJ2-1 | TRBD2 | . | TRBV5-1 | CASMVAGGSYNEQFF | TGCGCCAGCATGGTGGCGGGGGGCTCCTACAATGAGCAGTTCTTC
TRBJ2-7 | . | few | TRBV12-3/TRBV12-4 | CASSSDLLSSYEQYF | TGTGCCAGCAGTTCCGATCTTCTGAGCTCCTACGAGCAGTACTTC
TRBJ2-1 | TRBD2 | few | TRBV10-1 | CASSETGLGLDEQFF | TGCGCCAGCAGTGAAACGGGACTAGGGTTAGATGAGCAGTTCTTC
TRBJ2-1 | . | . | TRBV7-7 | CASSLYTPGGLHNEQFF | TGTGCCAGCAGCTTATATACCCCCGGGGGACTCCACAATGAGCAGTTCTTC
TRBJ2-1 | . | . | TRBV5-1 | CASSLRGDDEQFF | TGCGCCAGCAGCTTGCGTGGGGACGATGAGCAGTTCTTC
TRBJ2-3 | . | . | TRBV10-1 | CASSDLRDNTDTQYF | TGCGCCAGCAGTGATTTGCGGGACAACACAGATACGCAGTATTTT
TRBJ2-1 | . | many | TRBV29-1 | CSVAEGGATFF | TGCAGCGTGGCAGAGGGGGGGGCGACGTTCTTC
TRBJ2-3 | TRBD1 | . | TRBV12-3/TRBV12-4 | CASRRRQGGTDTQYF | TGTGCCAGCAGACGAAGACAGGGTGGCACAGATACGCAGTATTTT
TRBJ2-1 | . | . | TRBV20-1 | CSARDFRTHEQFF | TGCAGTGCTAGAGATTTCCGTACTCATGAGCAGTTCTTC
TRBJ2-1 | . | . | TRBV5-6 | CASSPRRTSYNEQFF | TGTGCCAGCAGCCCGCGTCGGACTTCCTACAATGAGCAGTTCTTC
TRBJ2-7 | . | . | TRBV12-3/TRBV12-4 | CASTNRPLREQYF | TGTGCCAGCACAAACCGCCCTCTGCGGGAGCAGTACTTC
TRBJ2-2 | . | few | TRBV20-1 | CSATRTTGELFF | TGCAGTGCTACCAGGACCACCGGGGAGCTGTTTTTT
TRBJ2-5 | . | . | TRBV11-2 | CASRSTKVETQYF | TGTGCCAGCAGAAGTACTAAGGTCGAGACCCAGTACTTC
TRBJ2-5 | TRBD2 | few | TRBV20-1 | CSAMRASGIVETQYF | TGCAGTGCTATGCGGGCTAGCGGGATAGTAGAGACCCAGTACTTC
TRBJ2-3 | TRBD2 | . | TRBV14 | CASSHVFGGGTDTQYF | TGTGCCAGCAGCCATGTCTTCGGGGGGGGGACAGATACGCAGTATTTT
TRBJ2-3 | TRBD2 | few | TRBV20-1 | CSTLAGGDTQYF | TGCAGCACACTAGCGGGAGGAGATACGCAGTATTTT
TRBJ2-7 | . | many | TRBV6-5 | CASSGREGEQYF | TGTGCCAGCAGCGGACGGGAAGGCGAGCAGTACTTC
TRBJ2-2 | . | . | TRBV11-2 | CASSPRGTDYLPPGELFF | TGTGCCAGCAGCCCAAGGGGTACCGACTATCTACCACCGGGGGAGCTGTTTTTT
TRBJ2-7 | . | few | TRBV12-3/TRBV12-4 | CASSSGVAYEQYF | TGTGCCAGCAGTTCGGGGGTCGCCTACGAGCAGTACTTC
TRBJ2-1 | . | few | TRBV11-1 | CASSLAAGTQSYNEQFF | TGTGCCAGCAGCTTAGCGGCCGGGACACAGTCCTACAATGAGCAGTTCTTC
TRBJ2-2 | TRBD1 | . | TRBV18 | CASSPGTGGDLSTGELFF | TGTGCCAGCTCACCCGGGACAGGGGGCGATTTGAGCACCGGGGAGCTGTTTTTT
TRBJ2-1 | TRBD2 | . | TRBV11-2 | CASSSFSRLAGGRANEQFF | TGTGCCAGCAGCTCTTTCTCAAGACTAGCGGGAGGGAGAGCAAATGAGCAGTTCTTC
TRBJ2-1 | . | . | TRBV7-9 | CASSLTATRGGDNEQFF | TGTGCCAGCAGCTTAACAGCGACCAGAGGTGGAGACAATGAGCAGTTCTTC
TRBJ2-7 | . | . | TRBV20-1 | CSARDPRTSLEQYF | TGCAGTGCTAGAGACCCCCGGACCTCCTTGGAGCAGTACTTC
TRBJ2-5 | . | . | TRBV6-1 | CASKKEGVETQYF | TGTGCCAGCAAGAAGGAGGGCGTCGAGACCCAGTACTTC
TRBJ2-1 | . | . | TRBV29-1 | CSVSSTGTEQFF | TGCAGCGTCTCAAGCACCGGGACGGAGCAGTTCTTC
TRBJ2-1 | TRBD2 | few | TRBV29-1 | CSVDSPGLAGTDEQFF | TGCAGCGTTGACTCCCCGGGACTAGCGGGAACCGATGAGCAGTTCTTC
TRBJ2-1 | TRBD2 | . | TRBV7-9 | CASSGWGGRGNEQFF | TGTGCCAGCAGCGGATGGGGTGGGAGGGGTAATGAGCAGTTCTTC
TRBJ2-1 | TRBD2 | many | TRBV20-1 | CSANLGLAGANEQFF | TGCAGTGCTAACTTAGGGCTAGCGGGAGCAAATGAGCAGTTCTTC
TRBJ2-5 | TRBD2 | few | TRBV20-1 | CSARGTSGVEETQYF | TGCAGTGCTAGGGGGACTAGCGGGGTTGAAGAGACCCAGTACTTC
TRBJ2-1 | TRBD2 | few | TRBV5-1 | CASSPTMGGNEQFF | TGCGCCAGCAGCCCCACTATGGGGGGGAATGAGCAGTTCTTC
TRBJ2-3 | . | few | TRBV27 | CASRERRDTQYF | TGTGCCAGCAGAGAGAGGAGAGATACGCAGTATTTT
TRBJ1-2 | . | few | TRBV4-3 | CARGGLANYGYTF | TGCGCCAGGGGGGGCCTAGCTAACTATGGCTACACCTTC
TRBJ2-1 | . | few | TRBV9 | CASSAGTYNEQFF | TGTGCCAGCAGCGCCGGGACTTACAATGAGCAGTTCTTC
TRBJ1-1 | TRBD1 | few | TRBV6-5 | CASSLAGTGASNTEAFF | TGTGCCAGCAGTTTAGCGGGGACAGGAGCCTCGAACACTGAAGCTTTCTTT
TRBJ1-3 | . | many | TRBV12-3/TRBV12-4 | CAGRKEASGNTIYF | TGTGCCGGTCGTAAGGAGGCCTCTGGAAACACCATATATTTT
TRBJ2-5 | TRBD1 | . | TRBV5-1 | CASSPQGQAAEGTQYF | TGCGCCAGCAGCCCCCAAGGACAGGCGGCCGAGGGGACCCAGTACTTC
TRBJ2-2 | . | . | TRBV24-1 | CATSDYGPGRGGELFF | TGTGCCACCAGTGACTACGGACCAGGCAGGGGCGGGGAGCTGTTTTTT
TRBJ2-7 | . | many | TRBV20-1 | CSARGPRKDYEQYF | TGCAGTGCTAGAGGACCGAGGAAAGACTACGAGCAGTACTTC
TRBJ1-5 | . | few | TRBV12-3/TRBV12-4 | CASSWDDLKPQHF | TGTGCCAGCAGCTGGGACGACCTAAAGCCCCAGCATTTT
TRBJ2-1 | . | . | TRBV5-1 | CASSLRGQQFF | TGCGCCAGCAGCTTGAGGGGCCAGCAGTTCTTC
TRBJ2-3 | . | . | TRBV24-1 | CATWDAGTDTQYF | TGTGCCACTTGGGATGCGGGCACAGATACGCAGTATTTT